This T cell receptor (beta chain) is drawn from a study of blood T cell repertoires in COVID-19. Study-level background: Samples representing acute and convalescent COVID-19 were sourced from the United States, Italy and Spain. From T cells, B-cell-depleted T cells, or PBMCs came the material, which was cDNA or gDNA.

Original handling: Estimation of nucleated cell counts was performed using reference gene primer amplification. TCRdb's table, derived via immunoSEQ multiplex PCR, lists solely in-frame clones and lacks some. The D gene and trimming were derived from the DNA, and the V and J assignments and clone size from that table. The table lists fewer than 300,000 clones, more than 65% of them singletons. The V gene end was trimmed by 3 bases and the J gene end by 5 bases; junction bases not matched to a gene: 14. Germline assignment: CDR1 SNHLY and CDR2 FYNNEI. This CDR3 has 17 residues. This chain connects TRBV2 to TRBJ2-7; 9 nucleotides line up with TRBD2. The sequence was obtained from a woman between 18 and 29 years old with acute or convalescent COVID-19. The sequencing sample was made of peripheral blood. The CDR3 DNA sequence: TGTGCCAGCAGTGACGGGCTAGCGGGAACATTTTCCCACGAGCAGTACTTC. Encoded protein: CASSDGLAGTFSHEQYF.